The T cell receptor beta chain under discussion was sequenced for a study of blood T cell repertoires in COVID-19. About the study: Samples representing acute and convalescent COVID-19 were sourced from the United States, Italy and Spain.

The V segment lost 6 bases and the J segment 7 bases; nucleotides outside the gene matches: 3. The CDR3 spans 11 residues. Germline V gives CDR1 SQVTM, CDR2 ANQGSEA. Original processing methods: Reference gene primer amplification gave nucleated cell count estimates. Only in-frame clones appear in the TCRdb table, and some are missing; sequencing was by immunoSEQ multiplex PCR. The D gene and trimming were derived from the DNA, and the V and J assignments and clone size from that table. In the table there are 80,000 or so clones, approximately 80% of which are singletons. The clonotype comes from an elderly woman with acute or convalescent COVID-19. The rearrangement joins TRBV29-1 to TRBJ2-5, with TRBD2 matching over 9 bases. Sequenced sample: peripheral blood. DNA of the CDR3: TGCAGCGTCTCAGCGGGGGGGACCCAGTACTTC. It yields the protein CSVSAGGTQYF.